These 4 T cell receptor beta chains were all obtained from the same sample, sequenced in a study of human T cells and chemical hapten exposure. TCRdb re-analysed the RACE reads in MiXCR, keeping a single row per CDR3 protein. The sample has over 130,000 distinct CDR3 sequences, approximately 10% seen once. Time point meaning: patch test 2, 6 weeks after DPC sensitization. Treatment defined: therapeutic diphenylcyclopropenone sensitization with weekly scalp DPC. The material sequenced was whole blood, taken in connection with sensitization to the hapten diphenylcyclopropenone (DPC). The receptors come from a woman aged 45 to 65 with alopecia areata. Some clones in this sample may be carry-over from other donors' samples.

The sample holds a few counts of this clonotype. V is TRBV5-1 and J is TRBJ2-3; no clear D gene. The CDR3 contains 12 residues. Germline V lookup: CDR1 SGHRS, CDR2 YFSETQ. The V gene lost 7 bases and the J gene lost 6 bases, with 12 bases spanning the gap. The CDR3 is CASGTGYDTQYF. The CDR3, as DNA: TGCGCCAGCGGAACGGGTTACGATACGCAGTATTTT.

In this sample, this clonotype turned up many times. This chain connects TRBV27 to TRBJ2-6, with a tentative D call TRBD2 (5 bases). With 5 bases removed from V and 4 bases from J, the gap between germline ends came to 15 bases. Per the germline V gene, CDR1 is MNHEY and CDR2 is SMNVEV (reference sequence). This CDR3 comprises 16 residues. The CDR3 is CASSLAGGSGANVLTF. The DNA of the CDR3 is TGTGCCAGCAGTCTGGCGGGTGGGTCCGGGGCCAACGTCCTGACTTTC.

This clonotype came up a few times. The genes are TRBV11-2 and TRBJ2-1; D may correspond to TRBD1 or TRBD2 (7 bases each). V gave up 5 bases and J gave up 9 bases, with 23 bases separating them. The CDR3 covers 16 residues. Germline assignment: CDR1 SGHAT and CDR2 FQNNGV. CDR3 loop: CASSRDGLGGPGEQFF. CDR3 nucleotide sequence: TGTGCCAGCAGCAGAGACGGACTAGGGGGCCCGGGTGAGCAGTTCTTC.

CDR3 nucleotide sequence: TGTGCCAGCAGGGACTCCGGGAACACCGGGGAGCTGTTTTTT. Residues: CASRDSGNTGELFF. This rearrangement joins TRBV6-1 to TRBJ2-2, with a tentative D call TRBD2 (5 bases). The V and J ends lost 6 bases and 1 base respectively, with 9 bases between them. The CDR3 is made up of 14 amino acids. Germline assignment: CDR1 MNHNS and CDR2 SASEGT.